This note documents a single TCR beta chain sequence. Its target is not known. The data were taken from a study of CD8+ T cells in alopecia areata. Study background: Severity was scored as percentage of affected scalp area in treated patients.

Described treatment: oral pan-JAK inhibitor, 5-10 mg twice daily. Researchers gathered lesional scalp punch biopsies and peripheral blood from patients with alopecia areata. The study's findings and limits: Among patients, TCR sharing was less clear than in mice, a difference possibly due in part to HLA diversity in the patient population.

Sequencing relied on a cDNA template that was reverse transcribed from extracted RNA. Libraries were prepared by immunoSEQ multiplex PCR; TCRdb keeps only in-frame clonotypes and omits some of them. This table holds about 190,000 clones, roughly three fifths found once. This TCR was recovered from a human donor with alopecia areata. The sequences come from CD4+ T cells sorted from blood, collected at week 4, from a patient treated with tofacitinib.

CDR3 sequence (DNA): TGTGCCACAAGGGTCCGCCTTGGCAATCAGCCCCAGCATTTT. It encodes CATRVRLGNQPQHF. The chain combines TRBV27 with TRBJ1-5, with no clear D. The V end was cut by 10 bases, the J end by 2 bases, with 15 bases between. Germline V lookup: CDR1 MNHEY, CDR2 SMNVEV (reference sequence). The CDR3 sequence is 14 residues long.